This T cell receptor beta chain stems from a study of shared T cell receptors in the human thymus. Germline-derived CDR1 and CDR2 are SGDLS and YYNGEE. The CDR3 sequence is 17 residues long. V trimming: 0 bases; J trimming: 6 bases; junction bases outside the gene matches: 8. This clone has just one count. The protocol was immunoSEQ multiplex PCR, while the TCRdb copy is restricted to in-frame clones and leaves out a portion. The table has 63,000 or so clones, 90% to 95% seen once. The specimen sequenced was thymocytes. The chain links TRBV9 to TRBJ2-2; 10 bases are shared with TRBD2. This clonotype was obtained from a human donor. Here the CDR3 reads CASSVAVERGGPGELFF. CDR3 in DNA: TGTGCCAGCAGCGTAGCGGTCGAGCGGGGGGGCCCCGGGGAGCTGTTTTTT.